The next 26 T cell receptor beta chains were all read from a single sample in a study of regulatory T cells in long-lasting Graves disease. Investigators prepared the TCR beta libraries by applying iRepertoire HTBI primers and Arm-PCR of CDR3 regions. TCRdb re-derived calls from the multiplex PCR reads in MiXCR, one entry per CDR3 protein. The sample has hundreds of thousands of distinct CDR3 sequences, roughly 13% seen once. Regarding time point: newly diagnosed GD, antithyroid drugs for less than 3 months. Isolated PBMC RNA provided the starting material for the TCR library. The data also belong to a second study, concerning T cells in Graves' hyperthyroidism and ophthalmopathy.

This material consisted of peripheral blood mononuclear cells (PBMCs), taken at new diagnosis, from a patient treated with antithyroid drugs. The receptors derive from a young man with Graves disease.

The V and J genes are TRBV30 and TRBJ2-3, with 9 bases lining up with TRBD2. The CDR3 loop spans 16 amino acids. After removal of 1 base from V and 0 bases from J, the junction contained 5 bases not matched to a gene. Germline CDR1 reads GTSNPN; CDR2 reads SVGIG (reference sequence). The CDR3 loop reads CAWSAGLASSTDTQYF. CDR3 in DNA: TGTGCCTGGAGTGCGGGACTAGCTTCTAGCACAGATACGCAGTATTTT.

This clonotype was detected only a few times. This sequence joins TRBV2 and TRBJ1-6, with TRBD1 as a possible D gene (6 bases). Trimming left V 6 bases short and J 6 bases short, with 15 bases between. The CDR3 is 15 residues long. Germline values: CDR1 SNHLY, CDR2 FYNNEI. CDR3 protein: CASRERTATNSPLHF. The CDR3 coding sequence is TGTGCCAGCAGGGAAAGGACAGCGACTAATTCACCCCTCCACTTT.

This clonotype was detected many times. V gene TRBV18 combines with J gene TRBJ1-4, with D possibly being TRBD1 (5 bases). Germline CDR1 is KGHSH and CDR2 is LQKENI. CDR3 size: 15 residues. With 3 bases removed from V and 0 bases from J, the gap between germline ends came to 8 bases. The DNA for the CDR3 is TGTGCCAGCTCACCTTTGGGGGCAACTAATGAAAAACTGTTTTTT. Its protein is CASSPLGATNEKLFF.

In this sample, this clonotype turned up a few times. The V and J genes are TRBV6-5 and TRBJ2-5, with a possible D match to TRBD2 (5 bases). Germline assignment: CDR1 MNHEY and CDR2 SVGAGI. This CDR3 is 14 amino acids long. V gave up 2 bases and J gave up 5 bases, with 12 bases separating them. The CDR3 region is CASSYRERAETQYF. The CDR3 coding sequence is TGTGCCAGCAGTTACCGAGAGAGGGCCGAGACCCAGTACTTC.

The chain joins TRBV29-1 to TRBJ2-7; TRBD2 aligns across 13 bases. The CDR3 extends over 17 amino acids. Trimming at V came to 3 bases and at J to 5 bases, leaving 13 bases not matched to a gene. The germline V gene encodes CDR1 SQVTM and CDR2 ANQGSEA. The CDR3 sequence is CSVDGVLAGGQVDEQYF. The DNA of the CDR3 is TGCAGCGTTGATGGGGTACTAGCGGGAGGGCAAGTCGACGAGCAGTACTTC.

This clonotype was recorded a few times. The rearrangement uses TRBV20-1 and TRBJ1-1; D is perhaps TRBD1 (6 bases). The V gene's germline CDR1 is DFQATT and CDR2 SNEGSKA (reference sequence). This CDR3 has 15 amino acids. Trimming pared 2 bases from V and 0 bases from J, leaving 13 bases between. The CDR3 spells CSARQIRGVNTEAFF. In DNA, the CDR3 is TGCAGTGCTAGACAAATCAGGGGTGTGAACACTGAAGCTTTCTTT.

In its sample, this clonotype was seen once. CDR3 sequence (DNA): TGCGCCAGCAGCTCTAGCAGGAGGGCCTCCTACAATGAGCAGTTCTTC. Translation gives CASSSSRRASYNEQFF. V and J are TRBV5-1 and TRBJ2-1; a possible D gene is TRBD2 (6 bases). Germline CDR1 reads SGHRS; CDR2 reads YFSETQ. V lost 3 bases and J lost 0, with 13 bases in between. The CDR3 is 16 residues long.

The CDR3 nucleotides read TGTGCCAGCAGCTTGGCAGAATACTCCTACGAGCAGTACTTC. The encoded protein is CASSLAEYSYEQYF. The genes are TRBV5-5 and TRBJ2-7; D is unresolved. Germline loops: CDR1 SGHKS, CDR2 YYEKEE (reference sequence). The V and J ends lost 0 bases and 0 bases respectively, with 7 bases between them. The CDR3 totals 14 residues.

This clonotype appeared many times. The CDR3 sequence: CASRGQGSYTEAFF. The CDR3 nucleotides read TGTGCCAGCAGGGGACAGGGAAGTTACACTGAAGCTTTCTTT. The V and J genes are TRBV2 and TRBJ1-1; 9 nucleotides match TRBD1. The CDR3 contains 14 residues. CDR1 is SNHLY, CDR2 FYNNEI, per germline. Losses at the gene ends were 6 bases for V and 3 bases for J; bases not matched to a gene: 5.

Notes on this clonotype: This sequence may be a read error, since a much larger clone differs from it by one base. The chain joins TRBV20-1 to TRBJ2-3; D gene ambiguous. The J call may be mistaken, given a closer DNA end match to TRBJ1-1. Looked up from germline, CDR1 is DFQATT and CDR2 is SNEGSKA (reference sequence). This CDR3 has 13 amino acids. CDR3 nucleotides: TGCAGTGCTATGGTAGGGCAAGGGACTGAAGCTTTCTTT. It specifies CSAMVGQGTEAFF.

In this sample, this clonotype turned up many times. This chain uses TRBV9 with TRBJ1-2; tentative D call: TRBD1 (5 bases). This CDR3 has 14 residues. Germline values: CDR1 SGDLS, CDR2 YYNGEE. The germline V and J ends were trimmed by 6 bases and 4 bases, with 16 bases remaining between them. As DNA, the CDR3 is TGTGCCAGCACCAAGTCCCGGGACCTCTATGGCTACACCTTC. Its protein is CASTKSRDLYGYTF.

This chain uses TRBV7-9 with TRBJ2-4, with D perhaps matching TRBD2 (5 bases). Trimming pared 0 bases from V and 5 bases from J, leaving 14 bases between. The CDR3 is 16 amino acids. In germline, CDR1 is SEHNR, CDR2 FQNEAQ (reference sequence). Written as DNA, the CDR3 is TGTGCCAGCAGCTTAGCGGGCGTAAGGACTCAAAACATTCAGTACTTC. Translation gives CASSLAGVRTQNIQYF.

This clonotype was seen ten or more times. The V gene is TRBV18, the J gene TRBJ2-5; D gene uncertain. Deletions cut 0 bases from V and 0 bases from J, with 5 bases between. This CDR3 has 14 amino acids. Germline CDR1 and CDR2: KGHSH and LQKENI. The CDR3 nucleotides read TGTGCCAGCTCACCACCGAACAACCAAGAGACCCAGTACTTC. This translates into CASSPPNNQETQYF.

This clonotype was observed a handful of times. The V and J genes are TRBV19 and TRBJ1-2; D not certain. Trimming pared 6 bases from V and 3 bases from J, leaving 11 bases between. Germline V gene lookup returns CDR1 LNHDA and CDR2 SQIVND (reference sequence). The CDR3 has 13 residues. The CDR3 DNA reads TGTGCCAGTAGGCGGCTGTCTCACTATGGCTACACCTTC. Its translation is CASRRLSHYGYTF.

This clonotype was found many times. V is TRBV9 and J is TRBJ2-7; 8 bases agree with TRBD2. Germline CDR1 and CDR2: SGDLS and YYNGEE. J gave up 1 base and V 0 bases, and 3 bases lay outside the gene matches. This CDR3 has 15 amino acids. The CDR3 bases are TGTGCCAGCAGCGTAGAAGCGGGAGCGTCCTACGAGCAGTACTTC. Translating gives CASSVEAGASYEQYF. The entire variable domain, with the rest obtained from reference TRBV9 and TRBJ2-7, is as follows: DSGVTQTPKHLITATGQRVTLRCSPRSGDLSVYWYQQSLDQGLQFLIQYYNGEERAKGNILERFSAQQFPDLHSELNLSSLELGDSALYFCASSVEAGASYEQYFGPGTRLTVT.

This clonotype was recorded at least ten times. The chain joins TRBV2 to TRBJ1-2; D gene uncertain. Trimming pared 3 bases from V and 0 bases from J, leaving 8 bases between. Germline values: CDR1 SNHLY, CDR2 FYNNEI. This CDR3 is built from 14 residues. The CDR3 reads CASSDVRANYGYTF. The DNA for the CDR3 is TGTGCCAGCAGTGACGTCCGGGCTAACTATGGCTACACCTTC.

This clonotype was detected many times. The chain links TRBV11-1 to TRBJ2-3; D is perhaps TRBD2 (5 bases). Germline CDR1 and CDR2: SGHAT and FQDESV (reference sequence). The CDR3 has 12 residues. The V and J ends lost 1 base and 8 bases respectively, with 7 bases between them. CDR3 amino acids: CASSLVGATQYF. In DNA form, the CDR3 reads TGTGCCAGCAGCTTAGTGGGAGCTACGCAGTATTTT.

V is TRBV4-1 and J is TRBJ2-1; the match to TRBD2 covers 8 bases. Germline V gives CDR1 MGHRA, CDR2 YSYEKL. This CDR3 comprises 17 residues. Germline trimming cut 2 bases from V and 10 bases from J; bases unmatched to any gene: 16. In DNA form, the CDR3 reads TGCGCCAGCAGCCAAATGAACAGTCAAGCGGGAGTAGTCGAGCAGTTCTTC. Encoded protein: CASSQMNSQAGVVEQFF.

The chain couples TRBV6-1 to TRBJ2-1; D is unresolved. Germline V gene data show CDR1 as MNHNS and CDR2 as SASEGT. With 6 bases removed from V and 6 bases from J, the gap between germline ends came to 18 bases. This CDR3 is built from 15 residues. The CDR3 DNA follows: TGTGCCAGCAGCCCCGCTTCAACCCGAGTCAATGAGCAGTTCTTC. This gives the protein CASSPASTRVNEQFF.

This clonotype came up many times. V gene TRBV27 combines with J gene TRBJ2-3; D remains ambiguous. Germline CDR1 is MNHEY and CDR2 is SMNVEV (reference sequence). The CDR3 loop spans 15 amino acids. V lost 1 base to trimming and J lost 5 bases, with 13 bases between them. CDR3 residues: CASSLYGAWGDTQYF. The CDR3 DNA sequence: TGTGCCAGCAGTTTATACGGAGCCTGGGGAGATACGCAGTATTTT.

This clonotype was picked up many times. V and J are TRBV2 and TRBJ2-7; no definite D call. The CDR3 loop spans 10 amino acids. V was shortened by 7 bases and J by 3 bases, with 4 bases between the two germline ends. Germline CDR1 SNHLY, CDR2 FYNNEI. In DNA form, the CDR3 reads TGTGCCAGCAAGGGCTACGAGCAGTACTTC. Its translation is CASKGYEQYF.

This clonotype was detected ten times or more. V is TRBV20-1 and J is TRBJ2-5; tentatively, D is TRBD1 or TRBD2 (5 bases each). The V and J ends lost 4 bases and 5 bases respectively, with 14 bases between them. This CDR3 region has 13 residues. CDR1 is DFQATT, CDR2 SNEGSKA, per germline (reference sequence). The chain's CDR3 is CSANGGQDETQYF. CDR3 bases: TGCAGTGCTAACGGAGGACAAGATGAGACCCAGTACTTC.

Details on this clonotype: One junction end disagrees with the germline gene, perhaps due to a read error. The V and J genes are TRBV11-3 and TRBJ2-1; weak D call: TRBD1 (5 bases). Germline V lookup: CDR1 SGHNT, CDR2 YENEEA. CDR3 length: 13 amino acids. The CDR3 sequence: CASSLDWGNEQFF. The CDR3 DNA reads TGTGCCAGCAGCTTAGATTGGGGCAATGAGCAGTTCTTT. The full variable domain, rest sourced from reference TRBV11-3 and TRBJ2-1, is EAGVVQSPRYKIIEKKQPVAFWCNPISGHNTLYWYLQNLGQGPELLIRYENEEAVDDSQLPKDRFSAERLKGVDSTLKIQPAELGDSAVYLCASSLDWGNEQFFGPGTRLTVL.

In DNA, the CDR3 is TGTGCCAGCAGCCAAGGACAGGGGCACTACAATGAGCAGTTCTTC. Translation gives CASSQGQGHYNEQFF. The chain recombines TRBV3-1 with TRBJ2-1; 8 positions match TRBD1. Germline V gene sequence: CDR1 LGHDT, CDR2 YNNKEL (reference sequence). This CDR3 comprises 15 residues. The J segment lost 3 bases and the V segment lost 1 base, leaving 2 bases of the junction unmatched.

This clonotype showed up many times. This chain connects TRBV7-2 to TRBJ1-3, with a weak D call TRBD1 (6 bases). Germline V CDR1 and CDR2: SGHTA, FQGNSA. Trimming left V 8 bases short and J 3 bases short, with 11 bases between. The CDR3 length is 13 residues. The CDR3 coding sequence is TGTGCCAGCCTGGGGGCGGTTGGAAACACCATATATTTT. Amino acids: CASLGAVGNTIYF. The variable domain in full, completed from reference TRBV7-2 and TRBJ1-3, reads GAGVSQSPSNKVTEKGKDVELRCDPISGHTALYWYRQSLGQGLEFLIYFQGNSAPDKSGLPSDRFSAERTGGSVSTLTIQRTQQEDSAVYLCASLGAVGNTIYFGEGSWLTVV.

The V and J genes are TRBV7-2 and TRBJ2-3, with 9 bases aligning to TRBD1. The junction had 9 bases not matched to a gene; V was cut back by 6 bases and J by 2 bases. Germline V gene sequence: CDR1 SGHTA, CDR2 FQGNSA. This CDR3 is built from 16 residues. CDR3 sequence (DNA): TGTGCCAGCAGTCCCCTCGGACAGGGGATCACAGATACGCAGTATTTT. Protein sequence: CASSPLGQGITDTQYF.